There are a few counts of the clone carrying this T cell receptor (beta chain). The germline V gene has CDR1 WSHSY and CDR2 SAAADI. Trimming removed 7 bases from V and 4 bases from J; junction bases left unmatched: 1. This CDR3 region has 12 residues. The data were obtained in a study of blood T cell repertoires in COVID-19. Overall study: Specimens from acute and convalescent COVID-19 originated in the United States, Italy and Spain. PBMCs, B-cell-depleted T cells, or T cells provided the cDNA or gDNA that made up the material.

Authors' processing steps: Scientists estimated how many nucleated cells there were by amplifying reference gene primers. The method was immunoSEQ multiplex PCR; TCRdb's version includes in-frame clones alone and lacks a portion of them. V and J calls and clone size are given by that table; D and trimming were obtained from the DNA. The sample lists over 150,000 clones; around four fifths were seen once. The sequencing sample was made of peripheral blood. The sequence derives from a man aged 65 to 79 with acute or convalescent COVID-19. J is TRBJ2-3 and V is TRBV10-2, with TRBD1 matching over 8 bases. CDR3 residues: CASMTGADTQYF. CDR3 bases: TGCGCCAGCATGACAGGGGCAGATACGCAGTATTTT.